This entry concerns a single T cell receptor (beta chain). Its antigen is still unknown. This record comes from a study of T cells in Graves' hyperthyroidism and ophthalmopathy. There are 14 residues in the CDR3. Trimming took off 6 bases at V and 8 bases at J, with 16 bases between the two ends. Germline loops: CDR1 MNHNS, CDR2 SASEGT. RNA transcripts served as the template for amplifying TCR beta CDR3 regions. A first-round RT-PCR of the TCR CDR3 used the HTBI primer set. In TCRdb, the multiplex PCR reads were re-called with MiXCR into one record per CDR3 protein. The table has roughly 700,000 distinct CDR3 sequences, about 14% seen once. Whole-study results and caveats: Patients with ophthalmopathy were separated from those with stable hyperthyroidism by a 13 V-J model.

This rearrangement joins TRBV6-1 to TRBJ1-4; D ambiguous. The receptor's source is a woman aged 18-29 years with Graves' hyperthyroidism. What was sequenced was blood. DNA for the CDR3: TGTGCCAGCAGACCCGGCGGCCAGGCGGAAAAACTGTTTTTT. It codes for CASRPGGQAEKLFF.